These 10 T cell receptor beta chains were all obtained from the same sample, sequenced in a study of blood T cell repertoires in COVID-19. This table comes from immunoSEQ multiplex PCR, and its TCRdb copy is limited to in-frame clones, with some not included. This sample carries 150,000 to 180,000 clones, 75% to 85% of them seen once, and the ten largest clones take about 0.58%. Sequenced: peripheral blood. These receptors all stem from a man in his 60s with acute or convalescent COVID-19.

J is TRBJ2-2 and V is TRBV12-1; the table's D call of TRBD1 was not tested on the DNA. TRBV12-1 is recorded as a pseudogene. This CDR3 region has 16 residues. CDR3 nucleotides: TGTGCCAGCAGCCCTCCCCCCAGGGCGAACACCGGGGAGCTGTTTTTT. Translating it yields CASSPPPRANTGELFF.

In DNA form, the CDR3 reads TGTGCCAGCAGATACAGGGGGGGCGCAGATACGCAGTATTTT. Translating it yields CASRYRGGADTQYF. This chain joins TRBV2 and TRBJ2-3, with D possibly being TRBD1 (8 bases). The V end lost 6 bases, the J end lost 4 bases, and 14 bases lay between the germline ends. This CDR3 comprises 14 residues. Per the germline V gene, CDR1 is SNHLY and CDR2 is FYNNEI.

This rearrangement joins TRBV15 to TRBJ1-1; no firm D call. Looked up from germline, CDR1 is LNHNV and CDR2 is YYDKDF (reference sequence). The CDR3 extends over 13 amino acids. V lost 2 bases to trimming and J lost 2 bases, with 6 bases between them. CDR3 sequence reads: CATSRLENTEAFF. The CDR3 DNA reads TGTGCCACCAGCAGATTAGAAAACACTGAAGCTTTCTTT. The complete variable domain, with remaining parts taken from reference TRBV15 and TRBJ1-1, reads DAMVIQNPRYQVTQFGKPVTLSCSQTLNHNVMYWYQQKSSQAPKLLFHYYDKDFNNEADTPDNFQSRRPNTSFCFLDIRSPGLGDTAMYLCATSRLENTEAFFGQGTRLTVV.

V usage is TRBV4-3 and J usage is TRBJ1-2; D is uncertain. CDR1 and CDR2 from the germline V gene are LGHNA and YSLEER. Trimming pared 0 bases from V and 4 bases from J, leaving 6 bases between. The CDR3 has 13 residues. The CDR3 bases are TGCGCCAGCAGCCAAGATGGCCTCTATGGCTACACCTTC. This encodes CASSQDGLYGYTF.

J is TRBJ2-3 and V is TRBV2, with a possible D match to TRBD2 (6 bases). Germline lookup yields CDR1 SNHLY and CDR2 FYNNEI. CDR3 length: 13 amino acids. Trimming left V 6 bases short and J 6 bases short, with 13 bases between. CDR3 sequence: CASSRLVTDTQYF. Written as DNA, the CDR3 is TGTGCCAGCAGCAGACTAGTCACGGATACGCAGTATTTT. Full variable domain (missing parts from reference TRBV2 and TRBJ2-3): EPEVTQTPSHQVTQMGQEVILRCVPISNHLYFYWYRQILGQKVEFLVSFYNNEISEKSEIFDDQFSVERPDGSNFTLKIRSTKLEDSAMYFCASSRLVTDTQYFGPGTRLTVL.

This chain links TRBV7-2 with TRBJ2-6; D gene ambiguous. CDR1 SGHTA and CDR2 FQGNSA come from the germline V gene. CDR3 size: 15 residues. The V end was cut by 5 bases, the J end by 0 bases, with 8 bases between. The CDR3 DNA sequence: TGTGCCAGCAGCCGGAGCCACTCTGGGGCCAACGTCCTGACTTTC. Its translation is CASSRSHSGANVLTF.

This chain's CDR3 is CASSYSGVETQYF. Here the CDR3 DNA reads TGTGCCAGCAGCTATTCGGGGGTAGAGACCCAGTACTTC. V is TRBV6-6 and J is TRBJ2-5, with D perhaps matching TRBD2 (6 bases). The V gene's germline CDR1 is MNHNY and CDR2 SVGAGI (reference sequence). Trimming cost V 6 bases and J 4 bases, with 12 bases left between them. The CDR3 runs 13 residues.

This clone was observed once. The J gene is TRBJ1-2, the V gene TRBV6-5; D is perhaps TRBD1 (6 bases). Germline assignment: CDR1 MNHEY and CDR2 SVGAGI. The CDR3 has 14 residues. Trimming stripped 6 bases from V and 4 bases from J, with 15 bases between. CDR3 nucleotides: TGTGCCAGCAGACCCTTCCCAGGGGCCTATGGCTACACCTTC. Protein: CASRPFPGAYGYTF.

This chain joins TRBV15 and TRBJ1-2; D perhaps matches TRBD1 (6 bases). V was trimmed by 5 bases and J by 7 bases, leaving 14 bases between them. This CDR3 spans 13 amino acids. The V gene's germline CDR1 is LNHNV and CDR2 YYDKDF (reference sequence). The CDR3 bases are TGTGCCACCAGCGGAACACAGGGAGCTGGCTACACCTTC. It translates to CATSGTQGAGYTF.

This clone has just one count. The rearrangement links TRBV4-1 to TRBJ1-4; D may be TRBD1 (5 bases). Germline V gives CDR1 MGHRA, CDR2 YSYEKL. The CDR3 consists of 15 residues. V was trimmed by 3 bases and J by 0 bases, leaving 8 bases between them. This chain's CDR3 is CASSQEGATNEKLFF. CDR3 nucleotides: TGCGCCAGCAGCCAGGAAGGGGCAACTAATGAAAAACTGTTTTTT.